One sample yielded the 6 T cell receptor beta chains listed below, sequenced in a study of blood T cell repertoires in COVID-19. TCRdb keeps only in-frame clones here, not all; method: immunoSEQ multiplex PCR. The sample lists 200,000 to 300,000 clones; approximately 83% were seen once. Sequencing was done on a sample of peripheral blood. These receptors were collected from a woman older than 75 with acute or convalescent COVID-19.

This clone appeared a single time. The V and J genes are TRBV11-3 and TRBJ2-3; unclear D gene. V was trimmed by 5 bases and J by 1 base, leaving 7 bases between them. The CDR3 runs to 13 residues. CDR1 is SGHNT, CDR2 YENEEA, per germline. The CDR3 DNA reads TGTGCCAGCAGCCGGTATCGCACAGATACGCAGTATTTT. Protein sequence: CASSRYRTDTQYF.

This clone occurred once. The V call is TRBV28, the J call TRBJ1-4; no definite D call. Germline CDR1 is MDHEN and CDR2 is SYDVKM. The CDR3 spans 15 residues. V was trimmed by 2 bases and J by 8 bases, leaving 15 bases between them. This chain's CDR3 is CASSLRTLRGEKLFF. The CDR3 DNA reads TGTGCCAGCAGTTTAAGGACTCTTCGGGGAGAAAAACTGTTTTTT.

This rearrangement joins TRBV6-1 to TRBJ1-6; no clear D. Germline CDR1 is MNHNS and CDR2 is SASEGT. The CDR3 extends over 16 amino acids. V was trimmed by 4 bases and J by 1 base, leaving 11 bases between them. CDR3 sequence reads: CASSVRGSSYNSPLHF. The CDR3 region has the DNA TGTGCCAGCAGTGTCCGGGGAAGTTCCTATAATTCACCCCTCCACTTT.

The chain carries TRBV4-1 and TRBJ2-7; 9 bases map to TRBD1. Germline loops: CDR1 MGHRA, CDR2 YSYEKL. The CDR3 is 14 amino acids. The V gene end was trimmed by 4 bases and the J gene end by 4 bases; junction bases not matched to a gene: 5. CDR3 DNA sequence: TGCGCCAGCAGCCCGACAGGGGGACAGTACGAGCAGTACTTC. Protein product: CASSPTGGQYEQYF.

Only one count was recorded for this clone. This rearrangement joins TRBV5-1 to TRBJ1-1; tentative D call: TRBD1 (5 bases). V was trimmed by 1 base and J by 2 bases, leaving 12 bases between them. In germline, CDR1 is SGHRS, CDR2 YFSETQ. This CDR3 is built from 15 residues. The CDR3 here is CASSLRSQGNTEAFF. In DNA form, the CDR3 reads TGCGCCAGCAGCTTGAGGAGCCAGGGAAACACTGAAGCTTTCTTT.

This chain joins TRBV6-5 and TRBJ1-5; D might be TRBD1 (6 bases). The CDR3 has 15 amino acids. With 3 bases removed from V and 4 bases from J, the gap between germline ends came to 13 bases. The V gene's germline CDR1 is MNHEY and CDR2 SVGAGI. The CDR3 spells CASSYMAGANQPQHF. The CDR3 DNA reads TGTGCCAGCAGTTATATGGCAGGGGCAAATCAGCCCCAGCATTTT.